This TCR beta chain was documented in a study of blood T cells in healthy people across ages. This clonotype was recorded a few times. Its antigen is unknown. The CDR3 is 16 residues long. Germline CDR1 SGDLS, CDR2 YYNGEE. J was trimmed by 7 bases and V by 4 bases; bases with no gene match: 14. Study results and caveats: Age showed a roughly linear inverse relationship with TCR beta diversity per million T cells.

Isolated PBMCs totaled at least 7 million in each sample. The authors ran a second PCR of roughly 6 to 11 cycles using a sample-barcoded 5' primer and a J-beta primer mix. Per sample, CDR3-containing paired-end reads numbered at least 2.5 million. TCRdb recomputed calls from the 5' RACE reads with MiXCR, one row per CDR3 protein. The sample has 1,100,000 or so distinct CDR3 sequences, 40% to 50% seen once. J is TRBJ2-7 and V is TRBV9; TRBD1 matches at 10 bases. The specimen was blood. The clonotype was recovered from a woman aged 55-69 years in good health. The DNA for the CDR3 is TGTGCCAGCAGCTCGTCTGGGACAGGGGCCGTATGGGAGCAGTACTTC. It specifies CASSSSGTGAVWEQYF.